The 26 T cell receptor beta chains presented below share a single source sample, sequenced in a study of shared clonotypes between healthy human individuals. CD45RO-negative cells were positively selected for CCR7, leaving out terminally differentiated effector memory CD45RA+ cells. Produced via immunoSEQ multiplex PCR; TCRdb's table is partial and in-frame only. Of about 2,200,000 clones listed, just over 90% are singletons. The sequencing sample was made of naive CD8+ T cells from PBMCs. These receptors were collected from a man younger than 35 in good health. Some clones in this sample may be carry-over from other donors' samples.

In regard to this clone: The same CDR3 can be traced to other DNA sequences in this sample. This rearrangement joins TRBV11-3 to TRBJ2-7; maybe TRBD2 (5 bases). CDR1 and CDR2 from the germline V gene are SGHNT and YENEEA. The V gene lost 1 base and the J gene lost 3 bases, with 7 bases spanning the gap. This CDR3 region has 13 residues. CDR3 nucleotides: TGTGCCAGCAGCTTAGGAGGGAGCTACGAGCAGTACTTC. This translates into CASSLGGSYEQYF.

V and J are TRBV5-8 and TRBJ1-1, with no clear D. Between the trimmed V and J ends, which lost 0 bases and 4 bases, there was a span of 10 bases. The CDR3 covers 14 residues. Germline loops: CDR1 SGHTS, CDR2 YDEGEE. The CDR3 sequence: CASSLGWVSTEAFF. The DNA for the CDR3 is TGTGCCAGCAGCTTGGGGTGGGTGTCCACTGAAGCTTTCTTT.

The V and J genes are TRBV7-9 and TRBJ1-1; a possible D gene is TRBD1 (6 bases). Per germline, CDR1 SEHNR and CDR2 FQNEAQ (reference sequence). Trimming took off 5 bases at V and 8 bases at J, with 12 bases between the two ends. The CDR3 covers 12 residues. CDR3 residues: CASSPGAGEAFF. CDR3 in DNA: TGTGCCAGCAGCCCGGGGGCGGGGGAAGCTTTCTTT.

The chain couples TRBV6-5 to TRBJ2-3, with D possibly matching TRBD1 (5 bases). The germline gives CDR1 MNHEY, CDR2 SVGAGI. This CDR3 has 15 amino acids. V was clipped by 6 bases and J by 5 bases, with 18 bases between them. CDR3 in amino acids: CASSPTRWGGDTQYF. CDR3 sequence (DNA): TGTGCCAGCAGCCCGACTCGCTGGGGCGGAGATACGCAGTATTTT.

V usage is TRBV9 and J usage is TRBJ2-7; the D is unclear. The germline V gene encodes CDR1 SGDLS and CDR2 YYNGEE. The CDR3 consists of 14 residues. The germline V and J ends were trimmed by 0 bases and 0 bases, with 7 bases remaining between them. As DNA, the CDR3 is TGTGCCAGCAGCGTAGCTTCGGCCTCCTACGAGCAGTACTTC. It translates to CASSVASASYEQYF.

As for this clone: This sample includes further DNA sequences coding for the same CDR3. The chain links TRBV27 to TRBJ2-7; the match to TRBD1 covers 8 bases. The germline gives CDR1 MNHEY, CDR2 SMNVEV (reference sequence). V was pared by 3 bases and J by 2 bases, with 3 bases of the junction left unmatched. This CDR3 contains 14 residues. In nucleotides, the CDR3 is TGTGCCAGCAGTTTCGGGACAGGTGCCTACGAGCAGTACTTC. Protein: CASSFGTGAYEQYF.

The V gene is TRBV27, the J gene TRBJ2-5, with D tentatively TRBD2 (5 bases). Looked up from germline, CDR1 is MNHEY and CDR2 is SMNVEV (reference sequence). Trimming left V 7 bases short and J 4 bases short, with 13 bases between. CDR3 length: 13 amino acids. CDR3 nucleotide sequence: TGTGCCAGCATCCCGGGGTTCGGAGAGACCCAGTACTTC. This codes for CASIPGFGETQYF.

V usage is TRBV4-3 and J usage is TRBJ1-1; D is uncertain. Germline CDR1 is LGHNA and CDR2 is YSLEER. The CDR3 loop spans 15 amino acids. V was pared by 1 base and J by 1 base, with 10 bases between. The CDR3 is CASSQANSENTEAFF. The CDR3 DNA follows: TGCGCCAGCAGCCAAGCCAACTCAGAGAACACTGAAGCTTTCTTT.

The CDR3 DNA follows: TGTGCCAGCATGTTGGCAGGGGGTGCACCTTATGGCTACACCTTC. Protein product: CASMLAGGAPYGYTF. The chain couples TRBV27 to TRBJ1-2, with 7 bases aligning to TRBD1. Trimming removed 7 bases from V and 5 bases from J; junction bases left unmatched: 13. From germline, CDR1 is MNHEY and CDR2 SMNVEV (reference sequence). The CDR3 has 15 residues.

This clone was observed once. The chain recombines TRBV9 with TRBJ2-7, with D perhaps TRBD2 (6 bases). V was trimmed by 0 bases and J by 4 bases, leaving 14 bases between them. The CDR3 has 15 residues. The germline V gene encodes CDR1 SGDLS and CDR2 YYNGEE. CDR3 DNA sequence: TGTGCCAGCAGCGTAGACGGGAGAAGTGGGTACGAGCAGTACTTC. This translates into CASSVDGRSGYEQYF.

The rearrangement uses TRBV5-1 and TRBJ2-7; TRBD2 matches at 12 bases. The CDR3 spans 16 residues. Germline CDR1 SGHRS, CDR2 YFSETQ. The trim removed 4 bases at V and 1 base at J, leaving 6 bases unmatched. The CDR3: CASSPRLAGESYEQYF. CDR3 sequence (DNA): TGCGCCAGCAGCCCAAGACTAGCGGGAGAATCCTACGAGCAGTACTTC.

The chain is built from TRBV4-1 and TRBJ1-2; perhaps TRBD1 as D (6 bases). V lost 1 base to trimming and J lost 1 base, with 19 bases between them. Looked up from germline, CDR1 is MGHRA and CDR2 is YSYEKL. The CDR3 runs to 18 residues. The CDR3 loop is CASSQVRGRGGDNYGYTF. As DNA, the CDR3 is TGCGCCAGCAGCCAAGTTAGGGGCAGGGGAGGCGATAACTATGGCTACACCTTC.

For this clone: This sample also contains other DNA sequences that code for the same CDR3. The chain uses TRBV7-2 and TRBJ1-1; D not resolved. Germline V lookup: CDR1 SGHTA, CDR2 FQGNSA. With 1 base removed from V and 5 bases from J, the gap between germline ends came to 5 bases. CDR3 length: 12 amino acids. CDR3 region: CASSLGLTEAFF. In nucleotides, the CDR3 is TGTGCCAGCAGCTTAGGGTTAACTGAAGCTTTCTTT.

V and J are TRBV2 and TRBJ2-7; no definite D call. The CDR3 totals 13 residues. V was clipped by 1 base and J by 2 bases, with 6 bases between them. Germline loops: CDR1 SNHLY, CDR2 FYNNEI. CDR3 nucleotides: TGTGCCAGCAGTGAAGAGGTAGCCTACGAGCAGTACTTC. Amino acid sequence: CASSEEVAYEQYF.

The chain is built from TRBV27 and TRBJ2-7; 7 bases are shared with TRBD1. Germline assignment: CDR1 MNHEY and CDR2 SMNVEV (reference sequence). The trim removed 2 bases at V and 2 bases at J, leaving 6 bases unmatched. This CDR3 spans 15 amino acids. Written as DNA, the CDR3 is TGTGCCAGCAGTTTACTACAGGGGACCCCCTACGAGCAGTACTTC. Its translation is CASSLLQGTPYEQYF.

The chain uses TRBV5-6 and TRBJ2-1; D unclear. Germline V gene data show CDR1 as SGHDT and CDR2 as YYEEEE. Between the trimmed V and J ends, which lost 4 bases and 5 bases, there was a span of 10 bases. This CDR3 contains 13 residues. The CDR3 DNA is TGTGCCAGCAGCCCGACGGAGAACAATGAGCAGTTCTTC. This translates into CASSPTENNEQFF.

This chain links TRBV28 with TRBJ2-2; D uncertain. Trimming removed 4 bases from V and 10 bases from J, with 10 bases in between. The CDR3 covers 12 residues. CDR1 MDHEN and CDR2 SYDVKM come from the germline V gene. CDR3 residues: CASSSISEELFF. The CDR3 DNA is TGTGCCAGCAGTTCGATCTCAGAGGAGCTGTTTTTT.

The chain uses TRBV6-5 and TRBJ1-2; possibly TRBD1 for D (5 bases). This CDR3 has 12 residues. Germline V gene data show CDR1 as MNHEY and CDR2 as SVGAGI. Trimming took off 3 bases at V and 7 bases at J, with 9 bases between the two ends. CDR3 DNA: TGTGCCAGCAGTTATTTGGGGGGTGGCTACACCTTC. It encodes CASSYLGGGYTF.

The CDR3: CAIRASGNTEAFF. The CDR3 bases are TGTGCCATCAGGGCCTCGGGGAACACTGAAGCTTTCTTT. This chain uses TRBV10-3 with TRBJ1-1; D unresolved. The CDR3 is made up of 13 amino acids. Germline V gene lookup returns CDR1 ENHRY and CDR2 SYGVKD. V was cut by 6 bases and J by 1 base, with 9 bases left in between.

V is TRBV27 and J is TRBJ2-4; D remains ambiguous. V lost 3 bases and J lost 6, with 12 bases in between. The CDR3 loop spans 14 amino acids. CDR1 and CDR2 from the germline V gene are MNHEY and SMNVEV (reference sequence). CDR3 nucleotide sequence: TGTGCCAGCAGTTTCCGTGGTTTGGGAAACATTCAGTACTTC. It encodes CASSFRGLGNIQYF.

The J gene is TRBJ1-5, the V gene TRBV19; D gene uncertain. CDR3 length: 13 amino acids. V dropped 5 bases and J dropped 6 bases, with 11 bases sitting between them. Germline V CDR1 and CDR2: LNHDA, SQIVND (reference sequence). The CDR3 DNA follows: TGTGCCAGTAGTCCAAACTTGAGTCAGCCCCAGCATTTT. It is translated as CASSPNLSQPQHF.

In regard to this clone: Different DNA sequences within this sample yield the same CDR3. V and J are TRBV9 and TRBJ2-7; possible D gene TRBD2, 5 bases. With 0 bases removed from V and 0 bases from J, the gap between germline ends came to 7 bases. The CDR3 is 14 amino acids. Per the germline V gene, CDR1 is SGDLS and CDR2 is YYNGEE. In DNA form, the CDR3 reads TGTGCCAGCAGCGTAGGAGCGGACTCCTACGAGCAGTACTTC. This translates into CASSVGADSYEQYF.

J is TRBJ2-7 and V is TRBV27; D is perhaps TRBD2 (7 bases). This CDR3 spans 13 amino acids. V lost 3 bases and J 6 bases, leaving 12 bases between the germline ends. Germline-derived CDR1 and CDR2 are MNHEY and SMNVEV (reference sequence). The CDR3 sequence is CASSFGGGSEQYF. The CDR3 DNA reads TGTGCCAGCAGTTTTGGGGGCGGGAGCGAGCAGTACTTC.

The genes are TRBV5-1 and TRBJ1-4; 10 bases fit TRBD1. CDR1 is SGHRS, CDR2 YFSETQ, per germline. V was pared by 4 bases and J by 2 bases, with 11 bases of the junction left unmatched. CDR3 length equals 18 residues. The CDR3 bases are TGCGCCAGCAGCAGGACAAGACAGGGGGCTATGACTAATGAAAAACTGTTTTTT. This translates into CASSRTRQGAMTNEKLFF. Full variable domain (rest looked up from reference TRBV5-1 and TRBJ1-4): KAGVTQTPRYLIKTRGQQVTLSCSPISGHRSVSWYQQTPGQGLQFLFEYFSETQRNKGNFPGRFSGRQFSNSRSEMNVSTLELGDSALYLCASSRTRQGAMTNEKLFFGSGTQLSVL.

Of note for this clone: In the same sample, other DNA sequences code for this CDR3. V and J are TRBV28 and TRBJ2-2; D possibly corresponds to TRBD1 (6 bases). Germline V gene sequence: CDR1 MDHEN, CDR2 SYDVKM. The CDR3 consists of 15 residues. V was shortened by 3 bases and J by 0 bases, with 8 bases between the two germline ends. The CDR3 nucleotides are TGTGCCAGCAGTTTGGGGACAACGAACACCGGGGAGCTGTTTTTT. Translation: CASSLGTTNTGELFF.

DNA of the CDR3: TGTGCCACCAGCAGAGAAGAGGGGACTAACTATGGCTACACCTTC. Residues: CATSREEGTNYGYTF. V gene TRBV15 combines with J gene TRBJ1-2; possible D gene TRBD1, 5 bases. There are 15 residues in the CDR3. Trimming left V 0 bases short and J 0 bases short, with 8 bases between. Germline V CDR1 and CDR2: LNHNV, YYDKDF (reference sequence).